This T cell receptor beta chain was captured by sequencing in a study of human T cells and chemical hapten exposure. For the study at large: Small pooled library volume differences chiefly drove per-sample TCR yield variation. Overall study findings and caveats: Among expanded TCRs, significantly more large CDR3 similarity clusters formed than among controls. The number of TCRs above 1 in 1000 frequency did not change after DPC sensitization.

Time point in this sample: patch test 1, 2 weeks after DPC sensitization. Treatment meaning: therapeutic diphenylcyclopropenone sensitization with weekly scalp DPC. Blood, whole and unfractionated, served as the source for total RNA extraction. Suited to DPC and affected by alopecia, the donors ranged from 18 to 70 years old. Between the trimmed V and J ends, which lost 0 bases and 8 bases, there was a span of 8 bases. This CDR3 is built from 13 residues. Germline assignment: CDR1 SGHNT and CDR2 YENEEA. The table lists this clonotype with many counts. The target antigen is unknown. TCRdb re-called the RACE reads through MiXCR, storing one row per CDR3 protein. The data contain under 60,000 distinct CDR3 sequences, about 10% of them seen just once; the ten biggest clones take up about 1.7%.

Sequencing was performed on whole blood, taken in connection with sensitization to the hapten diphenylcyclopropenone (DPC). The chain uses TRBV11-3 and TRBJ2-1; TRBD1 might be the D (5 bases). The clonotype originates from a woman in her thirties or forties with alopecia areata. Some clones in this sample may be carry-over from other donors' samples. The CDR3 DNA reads TGTGCCAGCAGCTTAGACGTAGGGGATGAGCAGTTCTTC. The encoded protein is CASSLDVGDEQFF.